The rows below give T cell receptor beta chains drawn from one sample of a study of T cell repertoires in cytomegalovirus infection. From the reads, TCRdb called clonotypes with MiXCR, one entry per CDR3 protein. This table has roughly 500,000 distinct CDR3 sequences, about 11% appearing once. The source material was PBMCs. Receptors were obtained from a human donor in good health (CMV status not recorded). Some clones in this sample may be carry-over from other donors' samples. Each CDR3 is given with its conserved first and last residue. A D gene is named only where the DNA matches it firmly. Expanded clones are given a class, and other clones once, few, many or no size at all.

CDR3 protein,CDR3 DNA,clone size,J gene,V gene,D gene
CATSLRDGSYEQYF,TGTGCCACTTCCTTAAGGGACGGCTCCTACGAGCAGTACTTC,NA,TRBJ2-7,TRBV19,NA
CASSLARGLNTEAFF,TGTGCCAGCAGCCTGGCGCGGGGGCTGAACACTGAAGCTTTCTTT,many,TRBJ1-1,TRBV7-9,NA
CASSLGTDRGYGYTF,TGCGCCAGCAGCTTGGGAACGGACAGGGGGTATGGCTACACCTTC,NA,TRBJ1-2,TRBV5-1,TRBD1
CSARSGGHGNTIYF,TGCAGTGCTAGATCAGGGGGACATGGAAACACCATATATTTT,few,TRBJ1-3,TRBV20-1,TRBD1
CASSVSDSNQPQHF,TGTGCCAGCAGCGTTTCAGACAGCAATCAGCCCCAGCATTTT,NA,TRBJ1-5,TRBV9,NA
CSATSQGQPQHF,TGCAGTGCTACTTCACAGGGTCAGCCCCAGCATTTT,few,TRBJ1-5,TRBV20-1,NA
CASSYAGRYEQYF,TGTGCCAGCAGTTACGCCGGACGGTACGAGCAGTACTTC,NA,TRBJ2-7,TRBV6-6,NA
CASSLVIGSANEQFF,TGTGCCAGCAGCTTAGTCATAGGTTCGGCTAATGAGCAGTTCTTC,few,TRBJ2-1,TRBV7-9,NA
CASRRGLASSTDTQYF,TGTGCCAGCAGGAGGGGACTAGCGTCTAGCACAGATACGCAGTATTTT,many,TRBJ2-3,TRBV6-1,TRBD2
CSARDRGTGGAVQPQHF,TGCAGTGCTAGAGATCGGGGCACAGGGGGCGCGGTTCAGCCCCAGCATTTT,few,TRBJ1-5,TRBV20-1,TRBD1
CASSPKGGGADTQYF,TGTGCCAGCAGCCCAAAGGGGGGCGGGGCAGATACGCAGTATTTT,many,TRBJ2-3,TRBV6-4,NA
CASGLVLGQPQHF,TGTGCTAGTGGTTTGGTACTGGGTCAGCCCCAGCATTTT,many,TRBJ1-5,TRBV12-5,NA
CASSLVGRVGEQFF,TGTGCCAGCAGCTTAGTGGGCAGGGTGGGTGAGCAGTTCTTC,many,TRBJ2-1,TRBV7-2,NA
CASSLAGVRRARTPDTQYF,TGTGCCAGCAGCTTAGCGGGGGTAAGAAGGGCCCGGACCCCAGATACGCAGTATTTT,few,TRBJ2-3,TRBV7-9,NA
CSAGGAGGRSRSTDTQYF,TGCAGTGCAGGAGGGGCGGGGGGGCGTTCCCGTAGCACAGATACGCAGTATTTT,many,TRBJ2-3,TRBV20-1,TRBD2
CASSLFRDYGYTF,TGTGCCAGCAGCTTGTTCAGGGACTATGGCTACACCTTC,NA,TRBJ1-2,TRBV5-6,NA
CASSLASAENTEAFF,TGCGCCAGCAGCTTGGCCTCGGCGGAGAACACTGAAGCTTTCTTT,many,TRBJ1-1,TRBV5-1,NA
CASSRRQSLYEQYF,TGTGCCAGCAGCCGCAGACAGTCCCTCTACGAGCAGTACTTC,many,TRBJ2-7,TRBV7-9,NA
CASRGGGAVNSPLHF,TGTGCCAGCAGGGGGGGGGGCGCGGTAAATTCACCCCTCCACTTT,many,TRBJ1-6,TRBV12-3/TRBV12-4,NA
CATSETGGYNEQFF,TGTGCCACCAGTGAGACAGGGGGATACAATGAGCAGTTCTTC,NA,TRBJ2-1,TRBV24-1,TRBD1
CASSATFKDEQYF,TGTGCCAGCAGCGCTACCTTTAAAGACGAGCAGTACTTC,many,TRBJ2-7,TRBV7-9,NA
CAISETSGPQADEQYF,TGTGCCATCAGTGAGACCTCAGGACCCCAAGCGGACGAGCAGTACTTC,many,TRBJ2-7,TRBV10-3,NA
CASSSAGAPDTQYF,TGTGCCAGCAGCTCCGCGGGAGCCCCAGATACGCAGTATTTT,many,TRBJ2-3,TRBV7-2,TRBD2
CASRDDGMRQFF,TGTGCCAGCAGGGATGACGGAATGAGGCAGTTCTTC,few,TRBJ2-1,TRBV11-2,NA
CASSQETGSSGGYTF,TGTGCCAGCAGCCAAGAGACAGGGTCGTCGGGTGGCTACACCTTC,NA,TRBJ1-2,TRBV4-2,TRBD1
CASRRASGSADTQYF,TGTGCCAGCAGGAGGGCTAGCGGGAGCGCAGATACGCAGTATTTT,NA,TRBJ2-3,TRBV2,TRBD2
CASGWRRGRPYNEQFF,TGTGCTAGTGGTTGGAGGAGAGGGCGCCCCTACAATGAGCAGTTCTTC,many,TRBJ2-1,TRBV12-5,NA
CASSVGQAGQPQHF,TGTGCCAGCAGTGTAGGACAGGCGGGCCAGCCCCAGCATTTT,NA,TRBJ1-5,TRBV2,TRBD1
CASKGGGGYTF,TGTGCCAGCAAAGGGGGGGGCGGCTACACCTTC,many,TRBJ1-2,TRBV6-1,NA
CASTEGPGLGDGYTF,TGTGCCAGCACAGAAGGCCCAGGCTTGGGCGATGGCTACACCTTC,many,TRBJ1-2,TRBV2,NA
CASSQSIGLYEQYF,TGTGCCAGCAGCCAAAGCATCGGGCTCTACGAGCAGTACTTC,many,TRBJ2-7,TRBV4-2,NA
CATSDLDREAEQFF,TGTGCCACCAGTGATCTCGACAGGGAGGCTGAGCAGTTCTTC,many,TRBJ2-1,TRBV24-1,NA
CASSSTGARAYGYTF,TGTGCCAGCAGCTCGACAGGGGCGCGTGCCTATGGCTACACCTTC,many,TRBJ1-2,TRBV7-8,TRBD1
CASSLFGQGNEKLFF,TGTGCCAGCAGCTTATTTGGCCAGGGAAATGAAAAACTGTTTTTT,many,TRBJ1-4,TRBV11-2,NA
CASSFSSTSGGSSYNEQFF,TGTGCCAGCAGCTTCTCTTCGACTAGCGGGGGAAGCTCCTACAATGAGCAGTTCTTC,many,TRBJ2-1,TRBV5-4,TRBD2
CASGRQGGEKLFF,TGTGCTAGTGGTCGACAGGGGGGAGAAAAACTGTTTTTT,few,TRBJ1-4,TRBV12-5,TRBD1
CASSFDRRTGAMRLTQYF,TGTGCCAGCAGCTTCGACCGCCGGACAGGGGCTATGCGTCTGACCCAGTACTTC,NA,TRBJ2-5,TRBV11-2,TRBD1
CSFPKSGNTEAFF,TGCAGTTTCCCGAAATCTGGGAACACTGAAGCTTTCTTT,NA,TRBJ1-1,TRBV20-1,NA
CASSDRGAHSPLHF,TGTGCCAGCAGTGACCGGGGGGCCCATTCACCCCTCCACTTT,NA,TRBJ1-6,TRBV2,NA
CSARPSIAGGNEQFF,TGCAGTGCTAGACCGAGCATTGCGGGGGGGAATGAGCAGTTCTTC,NA,TRBJ2-1,TRBV20-1,TRBD2
CASSRGLSSGANVLTF,TGTGCCAGTAGTAGGGGCCTTAGCTCTGGGGCCAACGTCCTGACTTTC,many,TRBJ2-6,TRBV19,NA
CSARDYLAGTSGRYEQFF,TGCAGTGCTAGAGATTACTTGGCCGGGACTAGCGGGAGGTATGAGCAGTTCTTC,many,TRBJ2-1,TRBV20-1,TRBD2
CAISGLAGRNTQYF,TGTGCCATCTCGGGACTAGCGGGTCGGAATACGCAGTATTTT,many,TRBJ2-3,TRBV6-6,TRBD2
CASSSRALGAYEQYF,TGTGCCAGCAGCTCCCGGGCCTTAGGGGCCTACGAGCAGTACTTC,many,TRBJ2-7,TRBV7-9,NA
CASTPGNNQPQHF,TGTGCCAGCACCCCGGGGAACAATCAGCCCCAGCATTTT,NA,TRBJ1-5,TRBV12-3/TRBV12-4,NA
CASSLGAWTDTQYF,TGCGCCAGCAGCTTGGGGGCTTGGACAGATACGCAGTATTTT,NA,TRBJ2-3,TRBV5-1,NA
CASSPAFEQFF,TGTGCCAGCAGCCCCGCCTTTGAGCAGTTCTTC,many,TRBJ2-1,TRBV7-2,NA
CATSDSSRGYGYTF,TGTGCCACCAGTGATTCTTCCAGGGGGTATGGCTACACCTTC,NA,TRBJ1-2,TRBV24-1,TRBD1
CASSFVGRSNQPQHF,TGTGCCAGCAGTTTTGTGGGGAGGAGCAATCAGCCCCAGCATTTT,many,TRBJ1-5,TRBV27,NA
CASSLRDRDHEQYF,TGTGCCAGCAGTTTAAGGGACAGGGATCACGAGCAGTACTTC,many,TRBJ2-7,TRBV27,TRBD1
CASSFGTRNQPQHF,TGTGCCAGCAGTTTCGGGACAAGGAATCAGCCCCAGCATTTT,many,TRBJ1-5,TRBV12-3/TRBV12-4,NA
CASSIGGAGQNIQYF,TGTGCCAGTAGTATTGGCGGGGCCGGGCAAAACATTCAGTACTTC,many,TRBJ2-4,TRBV19,NA
CASTDQAGGKETQYF,TGTGCCAGCACCGATCAGGCGGGGGGGAAAGAGACCCAGTACTTC,many,TRBJ2-5,TRBV7-2,TRBD2